This is a list of T cell receptor beta chains from one sample in a study of blood T cells in healthy people across ages. TCRdb processed the 5' RACE reads anew with MiXCR; each CDR3 protein has one entry. The table records 750,000 to 850,000 distinct CDR3 sequences, more than 20% of them present only once. A further study also used this sample, focusing on T cells of mothers and their children.

Material: blood. The receptors originated from a boy aged 10-17 years in good health. Both conserved end residues are part of each CDR3. Fields, in order: clone size, V gene, J gene, D gene, CDR3 protein, CDR3 DNA. A D gene is named only where the DNA matches it firmly. Only some rows state a clone size, as once, few, many or a class for expanded clones.

>few|TRBV4-2|TRBJ2-1|TRBD1
CASSQEGQGPNEQFF
TGTGCCAGCAGCCAAGAGGGACAGGGGCCCAATGAGCAGTTCTTC
>.|TRBV4-3|TRBJ2-7|.
CASSQDDGVAEQYF
TGCGCCAGCAGCCAAGATGACGGGGTCGCCGAGCAGTACTTC
>few|TRBV9|TRBJ2-5|TRBD2
CASSVGLDGGETQYF
TGTGCCAGCAGCGTTGGACTAGACGGGGGGGAGACCCAGTACTTC
>.|TRBV29-1|TRBJ1-2|.
CSVYPTEGSYGYTF
TGCAGCGTCTACCCCACGGAGGGCTCTTATGGCTACACCTTC
>few|TRBV20-1|TRBJ2-1|TRBD2
CSARVGGDNKQFF
TGCAGTGCTAGAGTCGGGGGGGACAATAAGCAGTTCTTC
>.|TRBV3-1|TRBJ1-1|.
CASRSPGTEAFF
TGTGCCAGCAGGTCGCCGGGGACTGAAGCTTTCTTT
>few|TRBV4-3|TRBJ1-6|.
CASSVLGDSPLHF
TGCGCCAGCAGCGTTTTGGGCGATTCACCCCTCCACTTT
>.|TRBV12-3/TRBV12-4|TRBJ2-5|.
CASRGRGNGKGTQYF
TGTGCCAGCAGGGGGCGAGGGAACGGCAAGGGGACCCAGTACTTC
>few|TRBV4-1|TRBJ2-5|TRBD2
CASSQGTSGMRETQYF
TGCGCCAGCAGCCAAGGGACTAGCGGGATGAGGGAGACCCAGTACTTC
>.|TRBV7-8|TRBJ2-7|TRBD1
CASGIRGSAYEQYF
TGTGCCAGCGGAATCAGGGGGTCGGCCTACGAGCAGTACTTC
>.|TRBV27|TRBJ1-4|.
CASSPQGKLEKLFF
TGTGCCAGCAGTCCGCAGGGGAAACTTGAAAAACTGTTTTTT
>.|TRBV5-1|TRBJ1-3|.
CASSLSGMHTIYF
TGCGCCAGCAGCTTGTCCGGGATGCACACCATATATTTT